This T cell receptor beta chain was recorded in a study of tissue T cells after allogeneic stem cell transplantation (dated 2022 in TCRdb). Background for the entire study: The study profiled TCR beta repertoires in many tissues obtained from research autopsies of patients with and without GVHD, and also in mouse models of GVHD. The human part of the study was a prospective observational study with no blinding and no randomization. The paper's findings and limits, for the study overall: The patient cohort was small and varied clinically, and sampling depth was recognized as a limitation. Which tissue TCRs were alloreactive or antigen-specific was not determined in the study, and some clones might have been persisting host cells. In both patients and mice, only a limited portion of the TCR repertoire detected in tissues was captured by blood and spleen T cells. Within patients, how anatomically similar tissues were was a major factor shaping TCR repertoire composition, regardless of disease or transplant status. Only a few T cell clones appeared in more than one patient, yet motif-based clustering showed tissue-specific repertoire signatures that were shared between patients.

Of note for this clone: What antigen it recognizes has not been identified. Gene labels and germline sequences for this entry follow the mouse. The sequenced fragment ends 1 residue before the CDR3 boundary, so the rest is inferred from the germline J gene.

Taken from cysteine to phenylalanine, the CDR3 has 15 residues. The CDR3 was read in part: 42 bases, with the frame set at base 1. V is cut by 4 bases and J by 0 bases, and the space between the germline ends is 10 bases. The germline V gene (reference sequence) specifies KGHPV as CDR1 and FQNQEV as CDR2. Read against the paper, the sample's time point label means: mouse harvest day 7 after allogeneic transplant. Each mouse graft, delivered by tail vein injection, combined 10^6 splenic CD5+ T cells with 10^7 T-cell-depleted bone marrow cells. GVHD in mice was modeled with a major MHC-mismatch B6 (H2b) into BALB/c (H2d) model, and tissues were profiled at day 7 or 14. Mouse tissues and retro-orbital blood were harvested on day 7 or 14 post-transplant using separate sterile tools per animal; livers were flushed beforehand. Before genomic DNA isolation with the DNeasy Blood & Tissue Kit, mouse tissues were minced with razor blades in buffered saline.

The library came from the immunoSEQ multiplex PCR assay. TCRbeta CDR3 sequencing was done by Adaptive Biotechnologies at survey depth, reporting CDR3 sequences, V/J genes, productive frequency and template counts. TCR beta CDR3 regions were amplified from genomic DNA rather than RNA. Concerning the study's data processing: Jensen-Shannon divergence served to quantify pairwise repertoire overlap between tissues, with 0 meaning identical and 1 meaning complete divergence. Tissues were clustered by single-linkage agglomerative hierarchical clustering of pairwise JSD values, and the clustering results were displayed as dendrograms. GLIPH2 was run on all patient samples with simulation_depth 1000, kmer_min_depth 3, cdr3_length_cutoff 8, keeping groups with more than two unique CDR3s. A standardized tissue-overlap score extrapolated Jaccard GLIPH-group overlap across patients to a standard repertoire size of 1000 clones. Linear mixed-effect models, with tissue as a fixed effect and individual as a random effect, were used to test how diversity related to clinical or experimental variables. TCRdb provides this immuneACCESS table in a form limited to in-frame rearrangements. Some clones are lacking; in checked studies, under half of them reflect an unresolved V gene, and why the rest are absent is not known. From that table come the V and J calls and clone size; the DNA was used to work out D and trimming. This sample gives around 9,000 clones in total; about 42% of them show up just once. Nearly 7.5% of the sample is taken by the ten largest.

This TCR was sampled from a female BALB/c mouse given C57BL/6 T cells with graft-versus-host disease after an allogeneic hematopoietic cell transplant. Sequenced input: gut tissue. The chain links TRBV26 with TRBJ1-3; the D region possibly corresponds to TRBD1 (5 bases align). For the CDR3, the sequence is CASSPLRASGNTLYF. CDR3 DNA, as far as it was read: TGTGCCAGCAGTCCGCTCAGGGCTTCTGGAAATACGCTCTAT.